This passage covers 11 T cell receptor beta chains from one sample sequenced in a study of identical twins. TCRdb independently ran MiXCR on the 5' RACE reads; one entry per CDR3 protein. This table has around 340,000 distinct CDR3 sequences, around an eighth appearing once. Separately, the same data were catalogued under a study of yellow fever vaccine responses in identical twins.

The specimen sequenced was CD8+ T cells sorted from blood. The source is a woman aged 18 to 35 in good health.

The chain uses TRBV4-1 and TRBJ2-3, with 7 bases identical to TRBD1. This CDR3 is 15 amino acids long. CDR1 and CDR2 (germline): MGHRA, YSYEKL. The ends lost 0 bases at V and 6 bases at J; junction bases unmatched: 6. Here the CDR3 DNA reads TGCGCCAGCAGCCAAGAATCAATACAGGGGGATACGCAGTATTTT. Translation: CASSQESIQGDTQYF.

V gene TRBV14 combines with J gene TRBJ1-1, with D possibly TRBD1 on 6 matching bases. Germline loops: CDR1 SGHDN, CDR2 FVKESK. The CDR3 is 13 amino acids. The V gene lost 8 bases and the J gene lost 4 bases, with 14 bases spanning the gap. The CDR3 coding sequence is TGTGCCAGCGGACAGACAGACGGCACTGAAGCTTTCTTT. This gives the protein CASGQTDGTEAFF.

The chain uses TRBV6-2 or TRBV6-3 and TRBJ2-3; 8 bases are a match to TRBD2. This CDR3 contains 14 residues. Unmatched junction bases numbered 11, after V lost 9 bases and J lost 6 bases. The germline gives CDR1 MNHEY, CDR2 SVGEGT. DNA of the CDR3: TGTGCCAGTTGTAGCGGGGAAACTGTGGATACGCAGTATTTT. Protein: CASCSGETVDTQYF.

The V and J genes are TRBV5-1 and TRBJ2-1; D may match TRBD1 or TRBD2 (5 bases each). Trimming took 4 bases from V and 6 from J, leaving 23 bases between them. Germline lookup yields CDR1 SGHRS and CDR2 YFSETQ. This CDR3 is built from 17 residues. CDR3 nucleotides: TGCGCCAGCAGCCGTCCGTGGGGGTTAGAGGGAATCAATGAGCAGTTCTTC. Translating it yields CASSRPWGLEGINEQFF.

There are a few counts of this clonotype. The gene calls are TRBV12-3 or TRBV12-4 and TRBJ1-6, with unresolved D. Trimming took 4 bases from V and 7 from J, leaving 11 bases between them. The CDR3 is 14 residues long. The CDR3 sequence is CASSSVGLNSPLHF. In DNA, the CDR3 is TGTGCCAGCAGTTCTGTCGGACTAAATTCACCCCTCCACTTT.

This clonotype was picked up a small number of times. The CDR3 sequence is CASSFNLIAGGYEQYF. DNA for the CDR3: TGTGCCAGCAGCTTCAATCTTATAGCGGGAGGATACGAGCAGTACTTC. The J gene is TRBJ2-7, the V gene TRBV7-9, with 10 nucleotides matching TRBD2. With 3 bases clipped from V and 4 bases from J, the junction kept 9 bases outside the gene matches. Germline CDR1 SEHNR, CDR2 FQNEAQ (reference sequence). The CDR3 runs 16 residues.

This rearrangement joins TRBV24-1 to TRBJ2-5; 7 bases are shared with TRBD2. The junction had 2 bases not matched to a gene; V was cut back by 0 bases and J by 5 bases. The CDR3 extends over 14 amino acids. From germline, CDR1 is KGHDR and CDR2 SFDVKD. CDR3 sequence: CATSDLASGETQYF. The CDR3 DNA reads as TGTGCCACCAGTGATTTGGCTAGCGGCGAGACCCAGTACTTC.

CDR3 bases: TGTGCCAGCAGCTTTCGCCGGGGGGGAGTTGATGAGCAGTTCTTC. It translates to CASSFRRGGVDEQFF. The chain employs TRBV7-9 and TRBJ2-1; 8 nucleotides line up with TRBD2. CDR1 and CDR2 (germline): SEHNR, FQNEAQ (reference sequence). V gave up 3 bases and J gave up 8 bases; unmatched junction bases: 9. CDR3 length: 15 residues.

The gene calls are TRBV10-3 and TRBJ1-5, with D possibly being TRBD1 (6 bases). V lost 5 bases and J 6 bases, leaving 14 bases between the germline ends. This CDR3 is built from 14 residues. Germline CDR1 is ENHRY and CDR2 is SYGVKD. CDR3 DNA sequence: TGTGCCATCAGTTCTAGACAGGATGGTCAGCCCCAGCATTTT. This codes for CAISSRQDGQPQHF.

At least ten counts were recorded for this clonotype. The genes are TRBV6-5 and TRBJ1-2; perhaps TRBD1 as D (6 bases). Trimming shortened V by 2 bases and J by 2 bases, and 9 bases separated the two germline ends. Per germline, CDR1 MNHEY and CDR2 SVGAGI. This CDR3 spans 14 amino acids. CDR3 residues: CASSYGGQNYGYTF. CDR3 DNA: TGTGCCAGCAGTTACGGCGGACAGAACTATGGCTACACCTTC.

This clonotype was detected only a few times. The chain carries TRBV7-9 and TRBJ1-1; maybe TRBD1 (6 bases). This CDR3 comprises 12 residues. V lost 5 bases, J lost 7 bases, and 11 bases lay in between. Per germline, CDR1 SEHNR and CDR2 FQNEAQ (reference sequence). CDR3: CASSGTQDEAFF. As DNA, the CDR3 is TGTGCCAGCAGCGGGACACAAGATGAAGCTTTCTTT.